This is a list of T cell receptor beta chains from one sample in a study of T cell changes during pregnancy in multiple sclerosis. Measured with immunoSEQ multiplex PCR; TCRdb has only the in-frame clones, and not every one. The sample holds some 52,000 clones; 85% to 95% are singletons and the top ten take just under 0.75%. Sequencing was performed on CD4+ T cells from peripheral blood mononuclear cells, taken in the third trimester of pregnancy. The receptors shown here come from a female donor with multiple sclerosis, enrolled in a pregnancy study. CDR3s include the opening cysteine and the closing phenylalanine or tryptophan. Each record gives: V gene, clone size, J gene, CDR3 protein. Some rows have no size entry. The others give once, few or many, or a class for an expanded clone.

V: TRBV7-2
size: .
J: TRBJ1-6
CDR3: CASSPQGAGNSPLHF

V: TRBV6-1
size: .
J: TRBJ2-1
CDR3: CASSGGLAGGDNEQFF

V: TRBV7-2
size: .
J: TRBJ2-1
CDR3: CASSLFREGDEQFF

V: TRBV30
size: .
J: TRBJ2-7
CDR3: CAWDRGPDYEQYF

V: TRBV30
size: once
J: TRBJ2-5
CDR3: CAWARRAGETQYF

V: TRBV30
size: .
J: TRBJ2-6
CDR3: CASHRLSGANVLTF

V: TRBV6-5
size: .
J: TRBJ2-1
CDR3: CASSYEGTEQFF

V: TRBV7-2
size: .
J: TRBJ2-3
CDR3: CASSIGQTTDTQYF

V: TRBV4-2
size: .
J: TRBJ2-3
CDR3: CASSPRQGDPDTQYF

V: TRBV7-7
size: .
J: TRBJ2-1
CDR3: CASANTGDGEQFF

V: TRBV27
size: .
J: TRBJ2-1
CDR3: CASSLVGLVYNEQFF

V: TRBV5-1
size: .
J: TRBJ1-1
CDR3: CASSPRGITEAFF

V: TRBV19
size: .
J: TRBJ1-4
CDR3: CASSLMGKGLSEKLFF

V: TRBV15
size: once
J: TRBJ2-5
CDR3: CATSRGWQQETQYF

V: TRBV7-9
size: .
J: TRBJ2-7
CDR3: CASSSQGGNYYEQYF

V: TRBV7-2
size: .
J: TRBJ1-2
CDR3: CASSLGSLRDYGYTF

V: TRBV4-3
size: .
J: TRBJ2-3
CDR3: CAILDRDPSGDPDTQYF

V: TRBV11-2
size: .
J: TRBJ1-6
CDR3: CASSPITGAFYNSPLHF

V: TRBV25-1
size: .
J: TRBJ1-2
CDR3: CASSEGGRDYGYTF

V: TRBV10-3
size: .
J: TRBJ1-2
CDR3: CAISVRNYGYTF

V: TRBV7-3
size: .
J: TRBJ1-1
CDR3: CASSPTRDTEAFF

V: TRBV7-3
size: .
J: TRBJ2-1
CDR3: CASSLRAGGYYNEQFF

V: TRBV12-5
size: .
J: TRBJ1-2
CDR3: CASGLTGQNTYGYTF

V: TRBV18
size: .
J: TRBJ1-2
CDR3: CASSPYMDSQGTF

V: TRBV10-3
size: .
J: TRBJ1-6
CDR3: CAISEGGRNSPLHF

V: TRBV5-4
size: .
J: TRBJ2-3
CDR3: CASRTGGGAVADTQYF

V: TRBV23-1
size: .
J: TRBJ1-4
CDR3: CASSRIRATNEKLFF

V: TRBV19
size: .
J: TRBJ2-3
CDR3: CASSFKGVDPDTQYF

V: TRBV5-6
size: .
J: TRBJ1-1
CDR3: CASTAGLPNTEAFF

V: TRBV7-9
size: .
J: TRBJ1-2
CDR3: CASSPQTGNYGYTF

V: TRBV7-2
size: .
J: TRBJ1-3
CDR3: CASSYRVGNTIYF

V: TRBV5-1
size: .
J: TRBJ1-4
CDR3: CASSIRGNPSATNEKLFF

V: TRBV18
size: .
J: TRBJ2-1
CDR3: CASSRAGLTYNEQFF

V: TRBV5-1
size: .
J: TRBJ2-5
CDR3: CASSPTSGEETQYF

V: TRBV4-3
size: .
J: TRBJ2-1
CDR3: CASSQDLGDSYNEQFF

V: TRBV6-5
size: .
J: TRBJ2-3
CDR3: CASSYGGGTQYF

V: TRBV30
size: .
J: TRBJ1-1
CDR3: CAWTTGGAKWDTEAFF

V: TRBV5-6
size: .
J: TRBJ1-6
CDR3: CASSFRGAESPLHF

V: TRBV19
size: once
J: TRBJ2-5
CDR3: CASSDNRGQETQYF

V: TRBV7-9
size: few
J: TRBJ1-1
CDR3: CASTPFGPEAFF

V: TRBV5-6
size: .
J: TRBJ2-1
CDR3: CASSLTEGAPGEQFF

V: TRBV7-2
size: .
J: TRBJ2-5
CDR3: CASSPRTSGGPVQETQYF

V: TRBV29-1
size: .
J: TRBJ1-1
CDR3: CSVQAQRASGAFF

V: TRBV9
size: .
J: TRBJ2-2
CDR3: CASSVVAYPNGELFF

V: TRBV19
size: .
J: TRBJ1-6
CDR3: CASSPYAGGGRNSPLHF

V: TRBV4-2
size: .
J: TRBJ1-1
CDR3: CASSQEYRLNTEAFF

V: TRBV11-2
size: .
J: TRBJ2-7
CDR3: CASSPRGHPYEQYF